This paragraph covers one TCR beta chain sequence. What it recognizes is unknown. The V gene's germline CDR1 is LNHNV and CDR2 YYDKDF (reference sequence). Trimming cost V 5 bases and J 0 bases; bases outside gene matches: 3. CDR3 length: 16 residues. The data are from a study of shared clonotypes between healthy human individuals. Overall study results and limits: Approximately 4.9% of naive CD4 clonotypes were shared across four donors. Estimated richness values were generally larger in naive subsets than in memory subsets.

Per sorted-subset replicate PCR, input was 200 to 250 ng DNA, representing tens of thousands of T cell genomes. Here immunoSEQ multiplex PCR was the method, and the copy in TCRdb shows in-frame clones only, minus some. The sample includes about 680,000 clones, under 95% of them seen just once. CD45RO-negative cells were positively selected for CCR7, leaving out terminally differentiated effector memory CD45RA+ cells. The rearrangement joins TRBV15 to TRBJ2-3; the match to TRBD2 covers 12 bases. The sample consisted of naive CD8+ T cells sorted from blood. The sequence derives from a young man in good health. CDR3 nucleotide sequence: TGTGCCACCAGCGGGGGGACTAGCGGGAGCACAGATACGCAGTATTTT. It encodes CATSGGTSGSTDTQYF.